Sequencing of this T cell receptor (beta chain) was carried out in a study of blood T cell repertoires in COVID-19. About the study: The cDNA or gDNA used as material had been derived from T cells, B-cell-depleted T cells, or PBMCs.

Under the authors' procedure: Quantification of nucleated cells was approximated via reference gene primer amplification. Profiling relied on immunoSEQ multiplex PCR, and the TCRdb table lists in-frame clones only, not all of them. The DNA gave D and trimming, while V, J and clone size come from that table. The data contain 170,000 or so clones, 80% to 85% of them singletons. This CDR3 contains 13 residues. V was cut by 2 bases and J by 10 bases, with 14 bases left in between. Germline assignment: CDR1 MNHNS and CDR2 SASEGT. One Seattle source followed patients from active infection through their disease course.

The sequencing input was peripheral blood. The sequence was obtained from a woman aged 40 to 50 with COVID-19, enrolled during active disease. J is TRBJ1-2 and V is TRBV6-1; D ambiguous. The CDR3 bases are TGTGCCAGCAGTGAAAGCGCCCACCCCGTCTACACCTTC. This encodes CASSESAHPVYTF.